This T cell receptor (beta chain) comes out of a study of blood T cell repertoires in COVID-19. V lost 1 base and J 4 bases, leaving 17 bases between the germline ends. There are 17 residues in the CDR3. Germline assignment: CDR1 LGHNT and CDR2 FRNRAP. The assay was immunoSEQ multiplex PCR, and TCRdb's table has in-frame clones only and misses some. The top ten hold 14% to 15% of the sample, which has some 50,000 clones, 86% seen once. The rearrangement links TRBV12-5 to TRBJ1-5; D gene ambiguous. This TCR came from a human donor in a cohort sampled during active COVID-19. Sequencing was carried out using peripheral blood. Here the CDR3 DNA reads TGTGCTAGTGGTTTGGGGCCGGGAGGTGGCGGGAATCAGCCCCAGCATTTT. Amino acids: CASGLGPGGGGNQPQHF.